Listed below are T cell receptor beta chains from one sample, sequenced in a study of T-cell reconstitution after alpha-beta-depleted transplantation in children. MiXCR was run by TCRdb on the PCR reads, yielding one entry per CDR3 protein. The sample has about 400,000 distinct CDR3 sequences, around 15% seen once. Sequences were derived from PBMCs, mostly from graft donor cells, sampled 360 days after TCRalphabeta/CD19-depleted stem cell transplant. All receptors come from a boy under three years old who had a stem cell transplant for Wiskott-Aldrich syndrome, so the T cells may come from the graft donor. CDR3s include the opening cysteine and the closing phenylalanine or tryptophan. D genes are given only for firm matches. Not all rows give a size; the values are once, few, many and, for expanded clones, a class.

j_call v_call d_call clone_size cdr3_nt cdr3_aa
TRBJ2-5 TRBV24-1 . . TGTGCCACCAGTGATTGGGACCGCGGGCGGGAGACCCAGTACTTC CATSDWDRGRETQYF
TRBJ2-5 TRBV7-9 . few TGTGCCAGCAGCCCCGGGACGAAAGAGACCCAGTACTTC CASSPGTKETQYF
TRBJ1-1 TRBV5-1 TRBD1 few TGCGCCAGCAGCTTGACAGGGGGCATGAACACTGAAGCTTTCTTT CASSLTGGMNTEAFF
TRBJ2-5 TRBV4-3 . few TGCGCCAGCAGCCCCCAGATCGTGAAGGGGAGGGAGACCCAGTACTTC CASSPQIVKGRETQYF
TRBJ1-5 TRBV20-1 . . TGCAGTGCTAGAGGACGGATTAGCAATCAGCCCCAGCATTTT CSARGRISNQPQHF
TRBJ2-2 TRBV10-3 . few TGTGCCATCACGGGCAACACCGGGGAGCTGTTTTTT CAITGNTGELFF
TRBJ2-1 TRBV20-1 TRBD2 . TGCAGTGCTAGACACCTAATGCGGGAGCCCTACAATGAGCAGTTCTTC CSARHLMREPYNEQFF
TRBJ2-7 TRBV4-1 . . TGCGCCAGCAGCAAGGGAGGACAGTACGAGCAGTACTTC CASSKGGQYEQYF
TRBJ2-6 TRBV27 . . TGTGCCAGCAGTCCTCCTAGGCAGGCTGGGGCCAACGTCCTGACTTTC CASSPPRQAGANVLTF
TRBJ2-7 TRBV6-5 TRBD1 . TGTGCCAGCAGTTACCACAGGGGGCAATACGAGCAGTACTTC CASSYHRGQYEQYF
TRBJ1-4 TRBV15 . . TGTGCCACCGGTCCGGGTGCGAATGAAAAACTGTTTTTT CATGPGANEKLFF
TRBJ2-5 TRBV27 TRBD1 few TGTGCCAGCAGTGACCCGGGACAGGGGAGCCAGACCCAGTACTTC CASSDPGQGSQTQYF
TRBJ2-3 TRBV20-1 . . TGCAGTGCTAGTTTGACAGTCACAGATACGCAGTATTTT CSASLTVTDTQYF
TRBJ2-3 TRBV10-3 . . TGTGCCATCAGCCGTCAGGGGAGCACAGATACGCAGTATTTT CAISRQGSTDTQYF
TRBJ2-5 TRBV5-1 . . TGCGCCAGCAGCTTGGGGGACCTCGGCCTGGAGACCCAGTACTTC CASSLGDLGLETQYF
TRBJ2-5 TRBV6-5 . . TGTGCCAGCAGGTTCCTCGGGGGCCCTCAAGAGACCCAGTACTTC CASRFLGGPQETQYF
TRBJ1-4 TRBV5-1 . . TGCGCCAGCAGCTTGGACGGCGGGACAACTAATGAAAAACTGTTTTTT CASSLDGGTTNEKLFF
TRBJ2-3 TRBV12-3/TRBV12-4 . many TGTGCCAGCAGTTTGGGAATCACAGATACGCAGTATTTT CASSLGITDTQYF
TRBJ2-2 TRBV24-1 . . TGTGCCACCAGACAGGGTCCCGGGGAGCTGTTTTTT CATRQGPGELFF
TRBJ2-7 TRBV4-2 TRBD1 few TGTGCCAGCAGCAAAGAAGGGAGGACAGGGACGACCTACGAGCAGTACTTC CASSKEGRTGTTYEQYF
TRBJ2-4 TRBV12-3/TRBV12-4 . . TGTGCCAGCAGCCGGACACCCAAAAACATTCAGTACTTC CASSRTPKNIQYF
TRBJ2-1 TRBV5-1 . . TGCGCCAGCAGCTTTGCTGTGGGGGCCTACAATGAGCAGTTCTTC CASSFAVGAYNEQFF
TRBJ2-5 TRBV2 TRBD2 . TGTGCCAGCAGTACTGGGACTAGCGGGATCCGAGGGTACCAAGAGACCCAGTACTTC CASSTGTSGIRGYQETQYF
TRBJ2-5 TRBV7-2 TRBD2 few TGTGCCAGCAGCCCTTTTCTTGGGGCGGGAGGTCGAGAGACCCAGTACTTC CASSPFLGAGGRETQYF
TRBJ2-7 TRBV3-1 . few TGTGCCAGCAGCCAAGGGAAGCGCTACGAGCAGTACTTC CASSQGKRYEQYF
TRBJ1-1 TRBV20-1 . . TGCAGTGCGCCGGGCAGGACGAACACTGAAGCTTTCTTT CSAPGRTNTEAFF
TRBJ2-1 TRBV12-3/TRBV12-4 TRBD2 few TGTGCCAGCAGCTCCACAGGGACTAGCGGGAGCAAGGGCTCCTACAATGAGCAGTTCTTC CASSSTGTSGSKGSYNEQFF
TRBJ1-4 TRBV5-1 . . TGCGCCAGCAGCTCGATGTTTGCAACTAATGAAAAACTGTTTTTT CASSSMFATNEKLFF